The sequence of this T cell receptor (beta chain) was determined in a study of CD8 T cells in ankylosing spondylitis. This CDR3 contains 14 residues. The germline V and J ends were trimmed by 1 base and 3 bases, with 10 bases remaining between them. TCRdb used MiXCR to reprocess the 5' RACE reads, holding one entry per CDR3 protein. The sample lists around 130,000 distinct CDR3 sequences; 12% to 15% were seen once. This clonotype was seen repeatedly, ten times or more. The receptor's source is a female donor with ankylosing spondylitis or in good health (not recorded which). The V call is TRBV12-3 or TRBV12-4, the J call TRBJ2-7, with D perhaps matching TRBD1 or TRBD2 (6 bases each). Sequencing input: blood, either unsorted or a sorted T cell fraction (not recorded which). CDR3 amino acids: CASSLGGADYEQYF. CDR3 DNA sequence: TGTGCCAGCAGTTTAGGGGGGGCGGACTACGAGCAGTACTTC.